This T cell receptor beta chain appears in the sequencing data of a study of human T cells and chemical hapten exposure. For the study at large: Epicutaneous patch tests delivered 0.01% DPC to the upper back, with evaluation at 6 days. Findings and limits, study-wide: DPC sensitization did not alter TCRs above 1 in 1000 frequency.

Time point indicated: patch test 3, about 24 weeks after DPC sensitization. This sample's treatment: therapeutic diphenylcyclopropenone sensitization with weekly scalp DPC. Trimming at V came to 5 bases and at J to 5 bases, leaving 16 bases not matched to a gene. There are 17 residues in the CDR3. Germline V gene lookup returns CDR1 SEHNR and CDR2 FQNEAQ (reference sequence). Ten or more counts support this clonotype. Its target is unknown. TCRdb recomputed calls from the RACE reads with MiXCR, one row per CDR3 protein. The repertoire holds about 30,000 distinct CDR3 sequences, 5.5% to 6.5% seen once, with around 6% in the top ten.

The chain carries TRBV7-9 and TRBJ2-5; TRBD1 matches at 8 bases. The sequence was obtained from a young man with alopecia areata. Some clones in this sample may be carry-over from other donors' samples. The material was whole blood, obtained in connection with sensitization to the hapten diphenylcyclopropenone (DPC). CDR3: CASSLQRPGQGRETQYF. The CDR3 DNA reads as TGTGCCAGCAGCCTACAAAGACCTGGACAGGGAAGGGAGACCCAGTACTTC.